Following are 19 T cell receptor beta chains from one sample sequenced in a study of CD8 T cells in Susac syndrome. Random hexamers were used to reverse transcribe an amount of about 0.45 to 1 ug RNA. TCRdb called the immunoSEQ multiplex PCR reads again in MiXCR, with one record for every CDR3 protein. The table has a few hundred thousand distinct CDR3 sequences, more than 80% seen once; the top ten hold approximately 0.12%. The sequenced sample was CD8+ T cells from PBMCs. The origin of the receptors is a human donor with multiple sclerosis.

The chain is built from TRBV29-1 and TRBJ2-3; a weak D match, TRBD2 (6 bases). V lost 1 base, J lost 0 bases, and 11 bases lay in between. CDR1 is SQVTM and CDR2 is ANQGSEA in the germline V gene. CDR3 length equals 15 residues. The CDR3 region is CSVEGDFPSTDTQYF. CDR3 in DNA: TGCAGCGTTGAAGGGGACTTTCCTAGCACAGATACGCAGTATTTT.

The V call is TRBV19, the J call TRBJ1-5; 11 positions match TRBD1. This CDR3 is 20 amino acids long. V shed 1 base, J shed 0 bases, and the junction held 11 bases outside the gene matches. The germline V gene encodes CDR1 LNHDA and CDR2 SQIVND (reference sequence). The CDR3 DNA is TGTGCCAGTAGTATAGGCCGGGACAGGGGGACCTTTTATAGCAATCAGCCCCAGCATTTT. Protein product: CASSIGRDRGTFYSNQPQHF.

This clonotype was observed a handful of times. The chain has TRBV6-5 and TRBJ2-5, with a tentative D call TRBD1 (5 bases). Germline V lookup: CDR1 MNHEY, CDR2 SVGAGI. The CDR3 is made up of 14 amino acids. Trimming took off 2 bases at V and 0 bases at J, with 7 bases between the two ends. The CDR3 DNA reads TGTGCCAGCAGTTACACCAGGGACCAAGAGACCCAGTACTTC. Residues: CASSYTRDQETQYF.

The CDR3: CASSYRTSGFYEQYF. CDR3 DNA sequence: TGTGCCAGCAGTTATAGGACTAGCGGATTCTACGAGCAGTACTTC. The chain employs TRBV6-5 and TRBJ2-7, with 10 bases aligning to TRBD2. This CDR3 is built from 15 residues. The germline gives CDR1 MNHEY, CDR2 SVGAGI. The V segment lost 3 bases and the J segment 3 bases; nucleotides outside the gene matches: 5.

V usage is TRBV27 and J usage is TRBJ2-7; TRBD1 matches at 12 bases. V lost 5 bases to trimming and J lost 7 bases; unmatched junction nucleotides: 12. Germline CDR1 is MNHEY and CDR2 is SMNVEV (reference sequence). This CDR3 spans 16 amino acids. The CDR3 DNA sequence: TGTGCCAGCAGTCCCAACCTGGGACAGGGGGCAAGGGAGCAGTACTTC. Protein product: CASSPNLGQGAREQYF.

The V call is TRBV11-2, the J call TRBJ2-2; weak D call: TRBD2 (5 bases). This CDR3 spans 16 amino acids. The V and J ends lost 3 bases and 6 bases respectively, with 17 bases between them. CDR1 is SGHAT and CDR2 is FQNNGV in the germline V gene. The CDR3 nucleotides are TGTGCCAGCAGCTTGGTCGAAAAAAGAGGGTCCGGGGAGCTGTTTTTT. Translating it yields CASSLVEKRGSGELFF.

The CDR3 DNA sequence: TGTGCCAGCAGACGTCTCGGGGAGCATGAAGCTTTCTTT. Its translation: CASRRLGEHEAFF. The chain links TRBV12-3 or TRBV12-4 to TRBJ1-1, with unresolved D. The CDR3 extends over 13 amino acids. The ends were cut back, 6 bases at V and 7 bases at J, with 15 bases in the middle.

The V and J genes are TRBV4-1 and TRBJ1-4; no firm D call. With 2 bases removed from V and 12 bases from J, the gap between germline ends came to 10 bases. The germline CDR1 and CDR2 sequences are MGHRA and YSYEKL. The CDR3 contains 12 residues. CDR3 in amino acids: CASSQSAEELFF. CDR3 bases: TGCGCCAGCAGCCAATCCGCCGAGGAACTGTTTTTT.

The rearrangement joins TRBV7-8 to TRBJ2-7; 10 bases line up with TRBD1. The CDR3 runs 16 residues. CDR1 and CDR2 (germline): SGHVS, FQNEAQ. The J segment lost 2 bases and the V segment lost 5 bases, leaving 9 bases of the junction unmatched. CDR3 sequence (DNA): TGTGCCAGCAGCCTCCACCGGGACAGGGGCACCTACGAGCAGTACTTC. It encodes CASSLHRDRGTYEQYF. Complete variable domain (other parts from reference TRBV7-8 and TRBJ2-7): GAGVSQSPRYKVAKRGQDVALRCDPISGHVSLFWYQQALGQGPEFLTYFQNEAQLDKSGLPSDRFFAERPEGSVSTLKIQRTQQEDSAVYLCASSLHRDRGTYEQYFGPGTRLTVT.

This chain uses TRBV7-9 with TRBJ2-7; perhaps TRBD2 as D (5 bases). The V gene's germline CDR1 is SEHNR and CDR2 FQNEAQ (reference sequence). Trimming stripped 2 bases from V and 5 bases from J, with 10 bases between. The CDR3 sequence is 13 residues long. The CDR3 is CASSLSLEDEQYF. In nucleotides, the CDR3 is TGTGCCAGCAGCTTAAGTCTGGAGGACGAGCAGTACTTC.

The V and J genes are TRBV2 and TRBJ2-7; D is possibly TRBD1 (6 bases). The germline V gene has CDR1 SNHLY and CDR2 FYNNEI. V was shortened by 7 bases and J by 1 base, with 17 bases between the two germline ends. The CDR3 extends over 15 amino acids. The DNA for the CDR3 is TGTGCCAGCATCGAGGGGGATCTCAGGTCCTACGAGCAGTACTTC. It is translated as CASIEGDLRSYEQYF.

The CDR3 DNA sequence: TGTGCCAGTAGTATACCCGAGGGAGCCGATGGCTACACCTTC. Amino acid sequence: CASSIPEGADGYTF. The chain uses TRBV19 and TRBJ1-2, with D unclear. Germline CDR1 reads LNHDA; CDR2 reads SQIVND (reference sequence). CDR3 length equals 14 residues. V lost 2 bases, J lost 6 bases, and 13 bases lay in between.

The rearrangement joins TRBV7-3 to TRBJ2-1; 16 bases line up with TRBD2. Germline V CDR1 and CDR2: SGHTA, FQGTGA. CDR3 size: 17 residues. V was clipped by 3 bases and J by 6 bases; unmatched bases: 5. CDR3 loop: CASSLGLAGGPGNEQFF. The DNA of the CDR3 is TGTGCCAGCAGCTTGGGACTAGCGGGAGGGCCCGGCAATGAGCAGTTCTTC.

This clonotype has only a few counts. The chain combines TRBV15 with TRBJ1-4; no clear D. From germline, CDR1 is LNHNV and CDR2 YYDKDF (reference sequence). Trimming stripped 1 base from V and 0 bases from J, with 3 bases between. This CDR3 comprises 14 residues. CDR3 nucleotides: TGTGCCACCAGCAGAGTCTCAACTAATGAAAAACTGTTTTTT. Translating gives CATSRVSTNEKLFF. The full variable domain, completed using reference TRBV15 and TRBJ1-4, is DAMVIQNPRYQVTQFGKPVTLSCSQTLNHNVMYWYQQKSSQAPKLLFHYYDKDFNNEADTPDNFQSRRPNTSFCFLDIRSPGLGDTAMYLCATSRVSTNEKLFFGSGTQLSVL.

This chain links TRBV7-6 with TRBJ1-1, with D hard to call. This CDR3 has 13 residues. The germline CDR1 and CDR2 sequences are SGHVS and FNYEAQ. Trimming took off 2 bases at V and 2 bases at J, with 6 bases between the two ends. CDR3 in amino acids: CASSLRANTEAFF. The CDR3 DNA reads TGTGCCAGCAGCTTACGGGCTAACACTGAAGCTTTCTTT.

The V gene is TRBV5-6, the J gene TRBJ2-7, with 7 bases fitting TRBD1. Trimming at V came to 3 bases and at J to 5 bases, leaving 5 bases not matched to a gene. The germline CDR1 and CDR2 sequences are SGHDT and YYEEEE. The CDR3 is made up of 13 amino acids. Here the CDR3 DNA reads TGTGCCAGCAGCTATGACAGGGACCACGAGCAGTACTTC. It specifies CASSYDRDHEQYF. The full variable domain, with the rest looked up from reference TRBV5-6 and TRBJ2-7, is DAGVTQSPTHLIKTRGQQVTLRCSPKSGHDTVSWYQQALGQGPQFIFQYYEEEERQRGNFPDRFSGHQFPNYSSELNVNALLLGDSALYLCASSYDRDHEQYFGPGTRLTVT.

The chain recombines TRBV30 with TRBJ2-7; D uncertain. This CDR3 comprises 12 residues. Germline V gene lookup returns CDR1 GTSNPN and CDR2 SVGIG (reference sequence). The V end lost 0 bases, the J end lost 3 bases, and 6 bases lay between the germline ends. CDR3 sequence reads: CAWSVVLYEQYF. The DNA for the CDR3 is TGTGCCTGGAGTGTAGTTCTCTACGAGCAGTACTTC.

This sequence joins TRBV18 and TRBJ2-7; D remains ambiguous. Looked up from germline, CDR1 is KGHSH and CDR2 is LQKENI. The CDR3 is 14 amino acids. Trimming stripped 6 bases from V and 1 base from J, with 13 bases between. The CDR3 is CASSPSAVSYEQYF. DNA of the CDR3: TGTGCCAGCTCCCCGTCTGCGGTATCCTACGAGCAGTACTTC.

V gene TRBV5-1 combines with J gene TRBJ2-1; 10 bases fit TRBD2. This CDR3 has 19 amino acids. Germline V lookup: CDR1 SGHRS, CDR2 YFSETQ. With 2 bases clipped from V and 9 bases from J, the junction kept 20 bases outside the gene matches. This chain's CDR3 is CASSFDFLTSGLRGGEQFF. Here the CDR3 DNA reads TGCGCCAGCAGCTTTGACTTTTTGACTAGCGGGCTTAGGGGCGGTGAGCAGTTCTTC.